The present TCR beta chain was sequenced within a study of blood T cell repertoires in COVID-19. Study-level information: Italy, Spain and the United States were the sources of the convalescent and acute COVID-19 samples. T cells, B-cell-depleted T cells, or PBMCs supplied cDNA or gDNA.

How the authors handled the data: It was from reference gene primer amplification that nucleated cell counts were estimated. Measured with immunoSEQ multiplex PCR; TCRdb has only the in-frame clones, and not every one. The V and J calls and clone size are taken from that table; D and trimming were inferred from the DNA. The sample shows roughly 120,000 clones, almost 90% of them seen only once. V lost 2 bases and J lost 0, with 15 bases in between. The CDR3 contains 16 residues. The receptor comes from a woman in her 50s with active or convalescent COVID-19. The chain carries TRBV5-3 and TRBJ2-7; a weak D match, TRBD2 (6 bases). TRBV5-3 is an ORF for which the function is uncertain. Sequenced input: peripheral blood. CDR3 nucleotides: TGTGCCAGAAGCTTTGCCCCGGTCGGGAGCTCCTACGAGCAGTACTTC. This encodes CARSFAPVGSSYEQYF.